A single sample gave rise to the 5 T cell receptor beta chains below, sequenced in a study of early T cells in non-severe SARS-CoV-2 infection. TCRdb re-analysed the 5' RACE reads in MiXCR, keeping a single row per CDR3 protein. Of 25,000 to 35,000 distinct CDR3 sequences detected, 5.5% to 6% appear once; the ten largest clones hold 13%. The sequenced material came from whole blood. All receptors derive from an adult who was a healthcare worker with PCR-confirmed SARS-CoV-2 infection or an uninfected control (not recorded which).

The chain has TRBV10-2 and TRBJ2-1; D unclear. The CDR3 is made up of 14 amino acids. In germline, CDR1 is WSHSY, CDR2 SAAADI. The V gene lost 6 bases and the J gene lost 0 bases, with 9 bases spanning the gap. This CDR3 reads CASRDLGSYNEQFF. The DNA of the CDR3 is TGCGCCAGCAGAGACTTGGGCTCCTACAATGAGCAGTTCTTC.

Many counts were recorded for this clonotype. The chain is built from TRBV27 and TRBJ2-3; D perhaps matches TRBD1 (5 bases). The CDR3 runs 18 residues. V lost 5 bases, J lost 4 bases, and 25 bases lay in between. Germline V gives CDR1 MNHEY, CDR2 SMNVEV (reference sequence). The CDR3 sequence is CASSTIPPYGAVSDTQYF. In DNA form, the CDR3 reads TGTGCCAGCAGTACAATACCCCCGTATGGGGCAGTCTCAGATACGCAGTATTTT.

This clonotype was counted ten times or more. The chain uses TRBV20-1 and TRBJ2-7; 12 bases are a match to TRBD1. The CDR3 runs 15 residues. Trimming cost V 3 bases and J 1 base; bases outside gene matches: 4. CDR1 is DFQATT, CDR2 SNEGSKA, per germline (reference sequence). The CDR3 coding sequence is TGCAGTGCTAGGGGACAGGGGGCTGCATCCTACGAGCAGTACTTC. Amino acid sequence: CSARGQGAASYEQYF.

This clonotype has a count of ten or more. V and J are TRBV7-9 and TRBJ2-7; 13 bases are a match to TRBD2. Germline CDR1 reads SEHNR; CDR2 reads FQNEAQ (reference sequence). The CDR3 length is 18 residues. V lost 5 bases to trimming and J lost 0 bases; unmatched junction nucleotides: 10. The CDR3 DNA reads TGTGCCAGCAGCCCGCGGACTAGCGGGGGTCAGAGCTCCTACGAGCAGTACTTC. Translated: CASSPRTSGGQSSYEQYF.

By share of the sample, this clonotype is medium-sized. The CDR3 DNA reads as TGTGCCAGCTCCACCGGGACGGGCAATCAGCCCCAGCATTTT. Amino acid sequence: CASSTGTGNQPQHF. The rearrangement links TRBV28 to TRBJ1-5; maybe TRBD1 (5 bases). The length of the CDR3 is 14 residues. V shed 8 bases and J shed 2 bases, with 13 bases lying between them. Germline CDR1 MDHEN, CDR2 SYDVKM.